The source of this TCR beta chain is a study of T cell changes during pregnancy in multiple sclerosis. With 3 bases removed from V and 0 bases from J, the gap between germline ends came to 8 bases. This CDR3 contains 13 residues. Germline V lookup: CDR1 SQVTM, CDR2 ANQGSEA. This clone was found a few times. Profiled with immunoSEQ multiplex PCR; TCRdb holds only in-frame clones, not every one. Among over 45,000 clones listed, 88% were seen once. J is TRBJ1-1 and V is TRBV29-1; a weak D match, TRBD1 (5 bases). The starting material was CD4+ T cells from peripheral blood mononuclear cells, obtained in the second trimester of pregnancy. The TCR originated in a female donor with multiple sclerosis, enrolled in a pregnancy study. The CDR3 sequence is CSVEGRVNTEAFF. In DNA form, the CDR3 reads TGCAGCGTTGAGGGCAGGGTGAACACTGAAGCTTTCTTT.